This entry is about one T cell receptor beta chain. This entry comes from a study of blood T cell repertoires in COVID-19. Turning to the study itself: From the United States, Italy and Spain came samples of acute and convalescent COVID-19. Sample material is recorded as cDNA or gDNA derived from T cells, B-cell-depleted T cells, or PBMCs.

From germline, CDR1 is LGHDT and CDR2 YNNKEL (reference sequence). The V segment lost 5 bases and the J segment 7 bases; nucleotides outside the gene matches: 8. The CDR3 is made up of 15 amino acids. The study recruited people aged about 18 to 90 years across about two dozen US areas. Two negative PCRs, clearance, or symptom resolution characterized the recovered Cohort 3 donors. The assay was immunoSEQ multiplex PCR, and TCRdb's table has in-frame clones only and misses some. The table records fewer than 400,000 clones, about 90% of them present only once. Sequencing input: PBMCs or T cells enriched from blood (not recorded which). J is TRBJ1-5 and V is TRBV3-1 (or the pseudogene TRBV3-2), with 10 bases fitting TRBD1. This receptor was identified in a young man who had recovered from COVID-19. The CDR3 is CASSSSGQGVQPQHF. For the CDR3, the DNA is TGTGCCAGCAGCTCTTCAGGACAGGGGGTCCAGCCCCAGCATTTT.